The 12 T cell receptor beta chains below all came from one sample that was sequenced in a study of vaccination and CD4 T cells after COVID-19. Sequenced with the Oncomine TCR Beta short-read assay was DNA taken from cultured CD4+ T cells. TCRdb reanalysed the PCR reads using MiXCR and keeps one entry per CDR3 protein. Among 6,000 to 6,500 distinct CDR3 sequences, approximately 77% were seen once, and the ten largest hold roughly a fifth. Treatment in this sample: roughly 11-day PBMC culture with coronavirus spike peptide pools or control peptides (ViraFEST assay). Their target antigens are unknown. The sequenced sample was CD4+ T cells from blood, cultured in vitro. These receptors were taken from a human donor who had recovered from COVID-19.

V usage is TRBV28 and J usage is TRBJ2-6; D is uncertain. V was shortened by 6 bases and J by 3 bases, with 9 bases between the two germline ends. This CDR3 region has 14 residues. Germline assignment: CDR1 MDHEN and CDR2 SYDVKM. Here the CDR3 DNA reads TGTGCCAGCAGCCCTCCACGTGGGGCCAACGTCCTGACTTTC. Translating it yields CASSPPRGANVLTF.

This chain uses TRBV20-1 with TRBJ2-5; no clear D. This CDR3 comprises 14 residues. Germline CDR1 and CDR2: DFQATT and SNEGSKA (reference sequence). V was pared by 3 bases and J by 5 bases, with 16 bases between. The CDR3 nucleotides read TGCAGTGCTAGTCGTCAAAAGGGATTTGAGACCCAGTACTTC. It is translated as CSASRQKGFETQYF.

Here the CDR3 DNA reads TGCAGTGCTTCCGGGACTAGACAAGAGACCCAGTACTTC. It codes for CSASGTRQETQYF. The chain links TRBV20-1 to TRBJ2-5; 8 positions agree with TRBD2. After removal of 5 bases from V and 2 bases from J, the junction contained 4 bases not matched to a gene. CDR1 DFQATT and CDR2 SNEGSKA come from the germline V gene (reference sequence). This CDR3 spans 13 amino acids.

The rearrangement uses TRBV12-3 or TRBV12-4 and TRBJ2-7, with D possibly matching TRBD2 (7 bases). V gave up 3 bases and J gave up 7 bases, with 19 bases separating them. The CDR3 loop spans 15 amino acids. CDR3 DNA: TGTGCCAGCAGTTTTATCGAGGGGGGGAGGTGGGAGCAGTACTTC. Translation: CASSFIEGGRWEQYF.

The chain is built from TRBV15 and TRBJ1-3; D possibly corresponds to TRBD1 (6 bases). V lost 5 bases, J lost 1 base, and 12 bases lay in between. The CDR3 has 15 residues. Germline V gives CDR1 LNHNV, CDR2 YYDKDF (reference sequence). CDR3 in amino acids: CATSGGGHSGNTIYF. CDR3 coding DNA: TGTGCCACCAGCGGTGGGGGGCATTCTGGAAACACCATATATTTT.

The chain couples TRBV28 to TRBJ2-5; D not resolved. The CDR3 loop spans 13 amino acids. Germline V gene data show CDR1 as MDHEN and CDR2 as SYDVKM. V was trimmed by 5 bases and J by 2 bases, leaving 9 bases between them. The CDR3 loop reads CASSPLWQETQYF. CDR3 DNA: TGTGCCAGCAGTCCCCTATGGCAAGAGACCCAGTACTTC.

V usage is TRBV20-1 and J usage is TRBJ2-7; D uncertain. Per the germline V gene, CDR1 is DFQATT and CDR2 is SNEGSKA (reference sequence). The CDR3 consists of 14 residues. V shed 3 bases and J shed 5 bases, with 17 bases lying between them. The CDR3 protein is CSARGIDHANEQYF. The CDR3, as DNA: TGCAGTGCTAGGGGGATCGACCATGCCAACGAGCAGTACTTC.

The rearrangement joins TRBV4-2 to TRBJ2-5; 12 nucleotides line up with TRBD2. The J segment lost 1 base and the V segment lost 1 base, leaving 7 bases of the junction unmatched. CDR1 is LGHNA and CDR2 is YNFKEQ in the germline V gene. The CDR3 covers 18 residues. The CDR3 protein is CASSQVLAGGPSQETQYF. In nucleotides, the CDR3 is TGTGCCAGCAGCCAAGTACTAGCGGGAGGACCTTCCCAAGAGACCCAGTACTTC.

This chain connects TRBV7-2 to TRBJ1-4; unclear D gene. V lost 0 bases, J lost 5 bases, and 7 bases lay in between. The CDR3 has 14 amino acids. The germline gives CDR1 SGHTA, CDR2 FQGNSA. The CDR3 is CASSLAYQNEKLFF. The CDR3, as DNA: TGTGCCAGCAGCTTAGCCTACCAAAATGAAAAACTGTTTTTT. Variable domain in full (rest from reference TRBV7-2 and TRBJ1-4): GAGVSQSPSNKVTEKGKDVELRCDPISGHTALYWYRQSLGQGLEFLIYFQGNSAPDKSGLPSDRFSAERTGGSVSTLTIQRTQQEDSAVYLCASSLAYQNEKLFFGSGTQLSVL.

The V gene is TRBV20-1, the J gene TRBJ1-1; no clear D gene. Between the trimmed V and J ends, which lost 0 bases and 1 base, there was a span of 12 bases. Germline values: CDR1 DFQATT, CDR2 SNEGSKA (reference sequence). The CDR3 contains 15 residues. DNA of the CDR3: TGCAGTGCTAGAGAGCCGGTCGGGGAGAACACTGAAGCTTTCTTT. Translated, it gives CSAREPVGENTEAFF.

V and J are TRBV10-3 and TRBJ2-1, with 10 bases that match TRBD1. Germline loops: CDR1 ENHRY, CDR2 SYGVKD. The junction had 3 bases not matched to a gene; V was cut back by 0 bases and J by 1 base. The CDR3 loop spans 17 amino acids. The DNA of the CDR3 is TGTGCCATCAGTGAGTCCCCGGGACAGGGGTCCTACAATGAGCAGTTCTTC. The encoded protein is CAISESPGQGSYNEQFF.

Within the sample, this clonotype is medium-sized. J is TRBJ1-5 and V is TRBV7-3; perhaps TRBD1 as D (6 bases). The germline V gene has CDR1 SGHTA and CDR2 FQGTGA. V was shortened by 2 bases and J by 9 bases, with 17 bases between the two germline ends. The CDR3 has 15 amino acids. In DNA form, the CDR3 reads TGTGCCAGCAGCTTATTGGGGGGGCGCTTGTCGCCCCAGCATTTT. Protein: CASSLLGGRLSPQHF.